The clone carrying this T cell receptor beta chain has just a few counts. V lost 6 bases, J lost 6 bases, and 12 bases lay in between. The CDR3 consists of 12 residues. Per the germline V gene, CDR1 is SQVTM and CDR2 is ANQGSEA. The data originate from a study of blood T cell repertoires in COVID-19. Study summary: Sites in the United States, Italy and Spain provided acute and convalescent COVID-19 samples. Nucleic acid was either cDNA or gDNA, and it came from T cells, B-cell-depleted T cells, or PBMCs.

As handled by the study authors: Estimation of nucleated cell counts relied on the amplification of reference gene primers. Sequenced by immunoSEQ multiplex PCR; TCRdb stores in-frame clones only, minus some. That table furnishes V, J and clone size, whereas the DNA furnished D and trimming. The data show approximately 340,000 clones, around 88% seen once. The sequence was collected from a man between 25 and 39 years old with active or convalescent COVID-19. V gene TRBV29-1 combines with J gene TRBJ1-5; D is unclear. Input material: peripheral blood. The DNA for the CDR3 is TGCAGCGTCGCTTATGGGCTTCAGCCCCAGCATTTT. Translated: CSVAYGLQPQHF. Drawing the rest from reference TRBV29-1 and TRBJ1-5, the complete variable domain is SAVISQKPSRDICQRGTSLTIQCQVDSQVTMMFWYRQQPGQSLTLIATANQGSEATYESGFVIDKFPISRPNLTFSTLTVSNMSPEDSSIYLCSVAYGLQPQHFGDGTRLSIL.